These T cell receptor beta chains were read from a single sample in a study of OX40 agonist ivuxolimab in advanced cancers. TCRdb's table, derived via immunoSEQ multiplex PCR, lists solely in-frame clones and lacks some. The sample has about 25,000 clones, approximately 86% seen once. Sequences were derived from CD4+ or CD8+ T cells sorted from blood, sampled in a trial of the OX40 agonist ivuxolimab. These receptor sequences come from an adult with an advanced solid tumor such as melanoma, head and neck, liver or kidney cancer. CDR3s include the opening cysteine and the closing phenylalanine or tryptophan. Fields, in order: V gene, D gene, J gene, CDR3 protein. D genes are given only for firm matches.

TRBV19	.	TRBJ2-1	CASTSGSFSYNEQFF
TRBV9	.	.	CASSVGIDYEQYF
TRBV2	.	TRBJ2-5	CASSESGRARSNQETQYF
TRBV6-6	.	TRBJ2-7	CASSYSVGGLDEQYF
TRBV19	.	TRBJ1-2	CASRDNYGYTF
TRBV4-1	.	TRBJ2-5	CASSQVAGTETQYF
TRBV5-1	.	TRBJ2-3	CASSLEADTQYF
TRBV18	TRBD2	TRBJ2-5	CASSPGLAGPYQETQYF
TRBV29-1	.	TRBJ2-7	CSVEDRGNYEQYF
TRBV18	TRBD2	TRBJ2-5	CASSPSGTSVETQYF
TRBV6-5	.	TRBJ2-7	CASSYGGGGGYEQYF
TRBV11-2	.	TRBJ2-7	CASSLGKPYEQYF
TRBV18	.	TRBJ1-1	CASSGSTMNTEAFF